Shown below are 16 T cell receptor beta chains from a single sample sequenced in a study of identical twins. Each CDR3 protein gets one entry after TCRdb re-called the 5' RACE reads with MiXCR. The sample shows approximately 630,000 distinct CDR3 sequences, just over 7% of them seen only once. These data also formed part of another study, on yellow fever vaccine responses in identical twins.

Sequences were obtained from PBMCs. The receptors were sampled from a woman between 18 and 29 years old in good health.

This clonotype has a count of ten or more. This sequence joins TRBV12-3 or TRBV12-4 and TRBJ1-1; TRBD1 matches 7 bases. The CDR3 has 14 amino acids. The J segment lost 5 bases and the V segment lost 1 base, leaving 4 bases of the junction unmatched. The CDR3 protein is CASSLGQGLTEAFF. The DNA of the CDR3 is TGTGCCAGCAGTTTAGGACAGGGACTTACTGAAGCTTTCTTT.

In its sample, this clonotype was seen a few times. The chain has TRBV11-3 and TRBJ2-3, with TRBD2 as a possible D gene (6 bases). V was trimmed by 5 bases and J by 4 bases, leaving 19 bases between them. From germline, CDR1 is SGHNT and CDR2 YENEEA. CDR3 length: 16 amino acids. The CDR3 spells CASSLGLGREADTQYF. The CDR3 bases are TGTGCCAGCAGCCTAGGCCTGGGCAGGGAGGCAGATACGCAGTATTTT.

This clonotype turned up a few times. CDR3: CASSAARAYNSPLHF. CDR3 sequence (DNA): TGTGCCAGCAGCGCCGCCAGGGCCTATAATTCACCCCTCCACTTT. This sequence joins TRBV7-6 and TRBJ1-6, with D possibly TRBD1 on 5 matching bases. Between the trimmed V and J ends, which lost 5 bases and 2 bases, there was a span of 10 bases. Per germline, CDR1 SGHVS and CDR2 FNYEAQ. CDR3 size: 15 residues.

The chain joins TRBV29-1 to TRBJ2-1, with TRBD2 matching over 9 bases. Germline V gives CDR1 SQVTM, CDR2 ANQGSEA. The CDR3 contains 15 residues. V shed 0 bases, J shed 5 bases, and the junction held 5 bases outside the gene matches. As DNA, the CDR3 is TGCAGCGTTGAAGATGGAGCGGGAGGCGACAATGAGCAGTTCTTC. Protein: CSVEDGAGGDNEQFF.

The J gene is TRBJ2-2, the V gene TRBV20-1; no firm D call. The V and J ends lost 3 bases and 0 bases respectively, with 8 bases between them. Germline values: CDR1 DFQATT, CDR2 SNEGSKA (reference sequence). The CDR3 runs 14 residues. The CDR3 is CSASDAANTGELFF. In DNA, the CDR3 is TGCAGTGCTAGTGACGCCGCGAACACCGGGGAGCTGTTTTTT.

The chain employs TRBV10-3 and TRBJ1-3; D is unclear. In germline, CDR1 is ENHRY, CDR2 SYGVKD. Trimming removed 0 bases from V and 4 bases from J, with 16 bases in between. This CDR3 comprises 17 residues. CDR3 sequence reads: CAISESITAGQGNTIYF. The DNA for the CDR3 is TGTGCCATCAGTGAGTCGATAACTGCCGGGCAGGGAAACACCATATATTTT.

This clonotype was seen many times. The chain uses TRBV7-2 and TRBJ2-4, with D maybe TRBD2 (6 bases). The CDR3 runs to 16 residues. With 4 bases removed from V and 0 bases from J, the gap between germline ends came to 13 bases. Germline V CDR1 and CDR2: SGHTA, FQGNSA. The CDR3 region has the DNA TGTGCCAGCAGCTCCTTGGGACTCCTAGCCAAAAACATTCAGTACTTC. Protein sequence: CASSSLGLLAKNIQYF. Based on the CDR3 plus reference TRBV7-2 and TRBJ2-4, the full variable domain is GAGVSQSPSNKVTEKGKDVELRCDPISGHTALYWYRQSLGQGLEFLIYFQGNSAPDKSGLPSDRFSAERTGGSVSTLTIQRTQQEDSAVYLCASSSLGLLAKNIQYFGAGTRLSVL.

Many counts were recorded for this clonotype. The V call is TRBV4-1, the J call TRBJ2-6; 7 nucleotides line up with TRBD2. The CDR3 consists of 18 residues. Trimming cost V 1 base and J 1 base; bases outside gene matches: 7. Germline lookup yields CDR1 MGHRA and CDR2 YSYEKL. CDR3: CASSQVQRDPSGANVLTF. CDR3 coding DNA: TGCGCCAGCAGCCAAGTACAGCGGGATCCGTCTGGGGCCAACGTCCTGACTTTC.

The chain combines TRBV21-1 with TRBJ1-5. TRBV21-1 is a pseudogene. The CDR3 sequence is 18 residues long. The CDR3 nucleotides are TGTGCCAGCAGCAAAGCCCACATCCGAGACGGAGGAAATCAGCCCCAGCATTTT. Translated, it gives CASSKAHIRDGGNQPQHF.

This clonotype has more than one count but fewer than ten. The V gene is TRBV2, the J gene TRBJ2-3; 8 bases line up with TRBD1. The CDR3 has 15 amino acids. Per germline, CDR1 SNHLY and CDR2 FYNNEI. V lost 5 bases and J lost 2; bases outside the gene matches: 6. The CDR3 is CASSRRTGNTDTQYF. The DNA for the CDR3 is TGTGCCAGCAGTAGAAGGACAGGGAACACAGATACGCAGTATTTT.

The genes are TRBV15 and TRBJ2-5, with D perhaps matching TRBD2 (7 bases). CDR1 and CDR2 from the germline V gene are LNHNV and YYDKDF (reference sequence). This CDR3 is 16 amino acids long. Trimming removed 3 bases from V and 2 bases from J, with 16 bases in between. As DNA, the CDR3 is TGTGCCACCAGCAGCCATAGAGGGGGGGGACAAGAGACCCAGTACTTC. It specifies CATSSHRGGGQETQYF.

This clonotype was seen ten or more times. The chain has TRBV7-6 and TRBJ2-4; D possibly corresponds to TRBD1 (6 bases). CDR1 SGHVS and CDR2 FNYEAQ come from the germline V gene. There are 14 residues in the CDR3. V gave up 1 base and J gave up 6 bases, with 10 bases separating them. The CDR3: CASSLGQVTNIQYF. The CDR3 nucleotides read TGTGCCAGCAGCTTAGGACAGGTCACAAACATTCAGTACTTC.

This chain connects TRBV11-3 to TRBJ1-2; TRBD1 might be the D (5 bases). CDR1 is SGHNT and CDR2 is YENEEA in the germline V gene. This CDR3 comprises 16 residues. The germline V and J ends were trimmed by 0 bases and 6 bases, with 17 bases remaining between them. The DNA of the CDR3 is TGTGCCAGCAGCTTAGAGACCGGCAGGGTCAACCATGGCTACACCTTC. It yields the protein CASSLETGRVNHGYTF.

This clonotype was picked up many times. The V and J genes are TRBV5-1 and TRBJ2-2; D gene unclear. V lost 5 bases, J lost 2 bases, and 7 bases lay in between. Per the germline V gene, CDR1 is SGHRS and CDR2 is YFSETQ. CDR3 length: 13 residues. The chain's CDR3 is CASRVSNTGELFF. The DNA for the CDR3 is TGCGCCAGCAGAGTCAGCAACACCGGGGAGCTGTTTTTT.

There are many counts of this clonotype. The rearrangement uses TRBV12-3 or TRBV12-4 and TRBJ1-2; 7 bases agree with TRBD1. The CDR3 consists of 13 residues. The J segment lost 7 bases and the V segment lost 7 bases, leaving 9 bases of the junction unmatched. The CDR3 nucleotides are TGTGCCAGCATGCTGAGGGGGCTGGGTGGCTACACCTTC. It encodes CASMLRGLGGYTF.

The table lists this clonotype with a few counts. The V and J genes are TRBV5-1 and TRBJ2-5; D remains unclear. V was clipped by 0 bases and J by 5 bases, with 11 bases between them. The CDR3 spans 14 residues. Germline CDR1 is SGHRS and CDR2 is YFSETQ. In nucleotides, the CDR3 is TGCGCCAGCAGCTTGGAACAACTGGGGGAGACCCAGTACTTC. Translating it yields CASSLEQLGETQYF. Together with reference TRBV5-1 and TRBJ2-5, the CDR3 gives the full variable domain: KAGVTQTPRYLIKTRGQQVTLSCSPISGHRSVSWYQQTPGQGLQFLFEYFSETQRNKGNFPGRFSGRQFSNSRSEMNVSTLELGDSALYLCASSLEQLGETQYFGPGTRLLVL.